This TCR beta chain was identified during a study of blood T cell repertoires in COVID-19 (TCRdb year 2020). Background for the entire study: Collaborator samples came from the United States, Italy and Spain and covered acute and convalescent phases of COVID-19. The prospective study material was composed of cDNA or gDNA derived from T cells, B-cell-depleted T cells, or PBMCs. Deeply sampled blood TCRbeta repertoires from subjects exposed to, actively infected with, or recovered from COVID-19 were included in the dataset. A freely available public database, intended as a resource for researchers studying the immune response to SARS-CoV-2, is where the repertoires were released. Samples were obtained from the ongoing ImmuneRACE study (first 160 participants) and from 1,254 subjects provided by 6 global collaborators. A de-identified subject ID, COVID-19 status, age in years and sex were almost always included in the sample metadata. HLA class I and class II types, where available, came from metadata supplied by the sample provider rather than from assay-based typing. Summary of the overall study and its limitations: The quantity of clinical and demographic metadata differed by source and by participant and was supplied without curation.

TCRbeta CDR3 regions were amplified from genomic DNA using the immunoSEQ Assay, a bias-controlled multiplex PCR. As for the original processing: The number of nucleated cells in each sample was estimated from the amplification of reference gene primers within the assay. To quantify the absolute abundance of each unique TCRbeta CDR3 rearrangement, sequence reads were collapsed and filtered. For each sample, productive Simpson clonality was calculated as the square root of Simpson's diversity index across productive rearrangements. This is the immuneACCESS table as TCRdb keeps it, with only in-frame sequences that have V and J called. A part of the clones is gone; compared with another copy, unresolved V genes explain less than half, and the rest is unexplained. For V, J and clone size, that table is used; D and trimming come from the DNA. The table for this sample lists approximately 52,000 clones; under 90% of them were counted only once. The ten largest clones represent approximately 15% of the sample.

On this clone: Its recognized antigen is unknown. Base quality data are lacking; no much larger clone is found one base away.

Whole blood was collected in K2EDTA tubes by collaborating institutions according to the institutions' own protocols. For TCRbeta analysis, collaborators shipped samples as frozen whole blood, isolated PBMCs, or DNA extracted from either of those sample types. V was cut back by 5 bases and J by 11 bases, leaving a gap of 13 bases between them. Taken from cysteine to phenylalanine, the CDR3 has 12 residues. Only CDR3 DNA is held: 36 bases, read in frame from base 1. The chain links TRBV12-3 or TRBV12-4 with TRBJ1-5, with the D gene call left open. The source material was peripheral blood. The sequence derives from a man between 70 and 80 years old with acute or convalescent COVID-19. For the CDR3, the sequence is CASSPPGRAQHF. The DNA reads TGTGCCAGCAGTCCACCCGGCCGGGCCCAGCATTTT.